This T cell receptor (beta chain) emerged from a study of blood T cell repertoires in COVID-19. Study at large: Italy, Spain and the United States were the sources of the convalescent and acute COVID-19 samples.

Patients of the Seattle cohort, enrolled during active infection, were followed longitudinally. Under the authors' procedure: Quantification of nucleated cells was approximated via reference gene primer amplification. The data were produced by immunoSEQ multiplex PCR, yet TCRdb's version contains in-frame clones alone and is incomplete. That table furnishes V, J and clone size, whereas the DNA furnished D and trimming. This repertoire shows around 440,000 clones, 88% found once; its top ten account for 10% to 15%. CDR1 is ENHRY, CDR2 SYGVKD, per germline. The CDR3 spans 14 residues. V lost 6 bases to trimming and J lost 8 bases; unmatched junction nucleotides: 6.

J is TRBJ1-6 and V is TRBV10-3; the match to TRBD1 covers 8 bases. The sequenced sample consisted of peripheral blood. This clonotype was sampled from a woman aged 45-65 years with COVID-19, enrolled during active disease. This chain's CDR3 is CAIRGRGLDSPLHF. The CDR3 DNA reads TGTGCCATCAGAGGCAGGGGGCTGGATTCACCCCTCCACTTT.